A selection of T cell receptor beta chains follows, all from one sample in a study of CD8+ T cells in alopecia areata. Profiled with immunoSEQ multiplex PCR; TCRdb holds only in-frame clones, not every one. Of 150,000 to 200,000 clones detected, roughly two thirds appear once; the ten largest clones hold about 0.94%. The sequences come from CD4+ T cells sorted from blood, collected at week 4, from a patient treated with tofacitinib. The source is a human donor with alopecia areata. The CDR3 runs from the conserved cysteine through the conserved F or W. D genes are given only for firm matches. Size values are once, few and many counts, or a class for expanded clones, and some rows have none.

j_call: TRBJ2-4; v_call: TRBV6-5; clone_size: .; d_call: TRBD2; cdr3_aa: CASSYSISGGKNIQYF; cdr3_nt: TGTGCCAGCAGTTACTCGATCTCCGGGGGGAAAAACATTCAGTACTTC
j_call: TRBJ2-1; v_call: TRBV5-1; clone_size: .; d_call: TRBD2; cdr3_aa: CASSETGGPREQFF; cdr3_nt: TGCGCCAGCAGCGAAACGGGGGGGCCGCGTGAGCAGTTCTTC
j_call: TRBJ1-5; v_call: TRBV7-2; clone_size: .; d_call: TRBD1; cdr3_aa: CASSLQGQPQHF; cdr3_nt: TGTGCCAGCAGTTTACAGGGGCAGCCCCAGCATTTT
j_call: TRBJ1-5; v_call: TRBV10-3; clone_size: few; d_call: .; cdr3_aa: CAISERAGDQPQHF; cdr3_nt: TGTGCCATCAGTGAACGGGCAGGGGATCAGCCCCAGCATTTT
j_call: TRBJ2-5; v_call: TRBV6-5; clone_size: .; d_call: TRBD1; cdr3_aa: CASSYSGGRKTQYF; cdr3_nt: TGTGCCAGCAGTTACTCAGGGGGCCGGAAGACCCAGTACTTC
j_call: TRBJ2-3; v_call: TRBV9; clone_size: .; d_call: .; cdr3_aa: CASSVDERAYTDTQYF; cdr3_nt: TGTGCCAGCAGCGTAGACGAGCGGGCCTACACAGATACGCAGTATTTT
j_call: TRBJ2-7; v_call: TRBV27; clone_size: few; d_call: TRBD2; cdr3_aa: CASSWTRGIYEQYF; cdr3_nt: TGTGCCAGCAGTTGGACGCGGGGGATCTACGAGCAGTACTTC
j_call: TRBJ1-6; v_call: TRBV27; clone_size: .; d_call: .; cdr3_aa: CASSLRNSPLHF; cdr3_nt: TGTGCCAGCAGTTTAAGGAATTCACCCCTCCACTTT
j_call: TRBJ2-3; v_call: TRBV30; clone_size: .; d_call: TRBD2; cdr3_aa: CARLLAGSDTQYF; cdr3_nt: TGTGCCAGGTTACTAGCGGGGTCAGATACGCAGTATTTT
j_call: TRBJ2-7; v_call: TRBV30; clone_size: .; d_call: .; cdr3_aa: CAWSKLGTPHSYEQYF; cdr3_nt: TGTGCCTGGAGCAAACTCGGGACACCTCACTCCTACGAGCAGTACTTC
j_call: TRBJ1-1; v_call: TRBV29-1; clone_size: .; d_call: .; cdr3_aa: CSVATGSPEAFF; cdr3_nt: TGCAGCGTCGCTACAGGGTCCCCTGAAGCTTTCTTT
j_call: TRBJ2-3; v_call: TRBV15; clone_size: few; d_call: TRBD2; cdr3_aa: CATSRGGAGATDTQYF; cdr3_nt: TGTGCCACCAGCCGGGGGGGCGCGGGGGCCACAGATACGCAGTATTTT
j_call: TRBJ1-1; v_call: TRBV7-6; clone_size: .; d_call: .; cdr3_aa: CASSLAGTQTEAFF; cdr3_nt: TGTGCCAGCAGCTTAGCGGGCACCCAAACTGAAGCTTTCTTT
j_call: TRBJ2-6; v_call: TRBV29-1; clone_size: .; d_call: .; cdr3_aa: CSVVGGHGANVLTF; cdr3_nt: TGCAGCGTTGTTGGGGGGCATGGGGCCAACGTCCTGACTTTC
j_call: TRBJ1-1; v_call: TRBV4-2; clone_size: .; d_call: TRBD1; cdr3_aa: CASSPTGVGNTEAFF; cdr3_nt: TGTGCCAGCAGTCCGACAGGGGTTGGCAACACTGAAGCTTTCTTT